Below, 10 T cell receptor beta chains from the same sample are listed, as sequenced in a study of T cell responses to AZD1222 COVID-19 vaccine (dated by TCRdb to 2020 to 2022). Libraries came from the immunoSEQ multiplex PCR assay. Sourced from immuneACCESS, this table was stored by TCRdb with only in-frame sequences that have V and J called. A share of the clones is absent; for the studies checked, an unresolved V gene accounts for under half, and the remainder has no known explanation. For this sample the table gives roughly 200,000 clones, of which around 90% were detected only once. The ten biggest clones cover 6% to 8.5% of the sample. The time point label, read with the paper, signifies: baseline before first vaccination. The material was peripheral blood, obtained on day 0 of AZD1222 vaccination. These receptors all stem from an adult in good health.

This clone appeared once. The rearrangement links TRBV7-2 to TRBJ1-3; D uncertain. CDR1 and CDR2 from the germline V gene are SGHTA and FQGNSA. V lost 1 base and J 4 bases, leaving 8 bases between the germline ends. There are 14 residues in the CDR3. The chain's CDR3 is CASSLVRSGNTIYF. CDR3 nucleotide sequence: TGTGCCAGCAGCTTAGTCAGGTCCGGAAACACCATATATTTT.

The rearrangement links TRBV7-9 to TRBJ2-4, with D perhaps matching TRBD1 or TRBD2 (5 bases each). Germline V gene sequence: CDR1 SEHNR, CDR2 FQNEAQ (reference sequence). The ends were cut back, 5 bases at V and 11 bases at J, with 22 bases in the middle. The CDR3 totals 15 residues. The CDR3: CASSPSSGDPFLQYF. Here the CDR3 DNA reads TGTGCCAGCAGCCCTAGTAGTGGGGACCCCTTTCTTCAGTACTTC.

This clone was recorded a few times. This chain links TRBV28 with TRBJ1-1, with D possibly being TRBD1 (6 bases). This CDR3 is 13 amino acids long. The V gene's germline CDR1 is MDHEN and CDR2 SYDVKM. Trimming cost V 7 bases and J 3 bases, with 12 bases left between them. CDR3 residues: CASNKGGDTEAFF. The CDR3 bases are TGTGCCAGCAACAAAGGGGGGGACACTGAAGCTTTCTTT.

This rearrangement joins TRBV2 to TRBJ1-1; no clear D. The germline CDR1 and CDR2 sequences are SNHLY and FYNNEI. The germline V and J ends were trimmed by 2 bases and 7 bases, with 8 bases remaining between them. The CDR3 extends over 12 amino acids. The CDR3 sequence: CASSESDLEAFF. In nucleotides, the CDR3 is TGTGCCAGCAGTGAAAGCGACCTTGAAGCTTTCTTT.

The chain joins TRBV30 to TRBJ1-6, with a weak D call TRBD1 (5 bases). The V gene's germline CDR1 is GTSNPN and CDR2 SVGIG (reference sequence). The CDR3 is made up of 12 amino acids. V was clipped by 4 bases and J by 8 bases, with 9 bases between them. CDR3 amino acids: CAWKGEDSPLHF. CDR3 DNA sequence: TGTGCCTGGAAAGGGGAGGATTCACCCCTCCACTTT.

This clone has a handful of counts. CDR3 bases: TGTGCCAGCAGCTTCCGGACCTTCCGTGCAACTAATGAAAAACTGTTTTTT. Translation: CASSFRTFRATNEKLFF. The chain uses TRBV7-8 and TRBJ1-4; no definite D call. V was pared by 3 bases and J by 0 bases, with 14 bases between. The CDR3 spans 17 residues. Looked up from germline, CDR1 is SGHVS and CDR2 is FQNEAQ.

The CDR3 DNA reads as TGTGCCAGCAGCCAAGATCGGCTTGGCGGGTCCGAGACCTACGAGCAGTACTTC. As protein: CASSQDRLGGSETYEQYF. This chain links TRBV3-1 (or the pseudogene TRBV3-2) with TRBJ2-7; perhaps TRBD2 as D (5 bases). Trimming pared 0 bases from V and 2 bases from J, leaving 20 bases between. The CDR3 is made up of 18 amino acids. The germline CDR1 and CDR2 sequences are LGHDT and YNNKEL (reference sequence).

J is TRBJ1-4 and V is TRBV28, with D perhaps TRBD1 (5 bases). V was pared by 5 bases and J by 8 bases, with 12 bases between. Germline CDR1 is MDHEN and CDR2 is SYDVKM. CDR3 length: 13 amino acids. The chain's CDR3 is CASSLGREEKLFF. The CDR3 nucleotides are TGTGCCAGCAGTCTCGGCAGGGAGGAAAAACTGTTTTTT.

The J gene is TRBJ1-4, the V gene TRBV5-4; no reliable D call. Germline V gene data show CDR1 as SGHNT and CDR2 as YYREEE (reference sequence). The V and J ends lost 0 bases and 0 bases respectively, with 12 bases between them. This CDR3 comprises 17 residues. CDR3 region: CASSLGTGYSTNEKLFF. In nucleotides, the CDR3 is TGTGCCAGCAGCTTGGGCACGGGATATTCAACTAATGAAAAACTGTTTTTT.

The genes are TRBV5-5 and TRBJ1-2, with TRBD1 matching 7 bases. Trimming removed 4 bases from V and 4 bases from J; junction bases left unmatched: 4. This CDR3 contains 13 residues. CDR1 and CDR2 from the germline V gene are SGHKS and YYEKEE (reference sequence). CDR3 DNA: TGTGCCAGCAGCCCCACAGGGGTCTATGGCTACACCTTC. This encodes CASSPTGVYGYTF.